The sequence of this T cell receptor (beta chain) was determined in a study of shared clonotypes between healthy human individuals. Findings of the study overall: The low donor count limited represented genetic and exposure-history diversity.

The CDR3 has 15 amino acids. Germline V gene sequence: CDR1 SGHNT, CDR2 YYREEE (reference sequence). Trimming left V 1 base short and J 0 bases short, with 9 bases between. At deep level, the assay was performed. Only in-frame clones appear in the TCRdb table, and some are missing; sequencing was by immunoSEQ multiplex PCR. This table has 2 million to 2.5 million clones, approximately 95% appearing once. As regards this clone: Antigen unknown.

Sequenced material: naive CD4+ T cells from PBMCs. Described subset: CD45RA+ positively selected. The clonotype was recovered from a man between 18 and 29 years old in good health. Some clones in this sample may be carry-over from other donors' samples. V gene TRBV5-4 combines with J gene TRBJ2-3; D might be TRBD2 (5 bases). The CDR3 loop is CASSLKLDSTDTQYF. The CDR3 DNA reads TGTGCCAGCAGCTTGAAACTAGACAGCACAGATACGCAGTATTTT. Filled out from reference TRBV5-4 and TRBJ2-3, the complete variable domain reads ETGVTQSPTHLIKTRGQQVTLRCSSQSGHNTVSWYQQALGQGPQFIFQYYREEENGRGNFPPRFSGLQFPNYSSELNVNALELDDSALYLCASSLKLDSTDTQYFGPGTRLTVL.